This TCR beta chain was recovered during a study of OX40 agonist ivuxolimab in advanced cancers. Germline V gives CDR1 SGHNT, CDR2 YYREEE (reference sequence). Trimming took off 3 bases at V and 0 bases at J, with 18 bases between the two ends. The CDR3 contains 17 residues. This table comes from immunoSEQ multiplex PCR, and its TCRdb copy is limited to in-frame clones, with some not included. The sample contains over 85,000 clones, roughly 87% of which appear only once. V is TRBV5-4 and J is TRBJ1-1; D might be TRBD1 (5 bases). The source material was CD4+ or CD8+ T cells sorted from blood, sampled in a trial of the OX40 agonist ivuxolimab. The receptor's source is an adult with an advanced solid tumor such as melanoma, head and neck, liver or kidney cancer. In nucleotides, the CDR3 is TGTGCCAGCAGCTACCTGAGGGGCCGAACCATGAACACTGAAGCTTTCTTT. Translated: CASSYLRGRTMNTEAFF.